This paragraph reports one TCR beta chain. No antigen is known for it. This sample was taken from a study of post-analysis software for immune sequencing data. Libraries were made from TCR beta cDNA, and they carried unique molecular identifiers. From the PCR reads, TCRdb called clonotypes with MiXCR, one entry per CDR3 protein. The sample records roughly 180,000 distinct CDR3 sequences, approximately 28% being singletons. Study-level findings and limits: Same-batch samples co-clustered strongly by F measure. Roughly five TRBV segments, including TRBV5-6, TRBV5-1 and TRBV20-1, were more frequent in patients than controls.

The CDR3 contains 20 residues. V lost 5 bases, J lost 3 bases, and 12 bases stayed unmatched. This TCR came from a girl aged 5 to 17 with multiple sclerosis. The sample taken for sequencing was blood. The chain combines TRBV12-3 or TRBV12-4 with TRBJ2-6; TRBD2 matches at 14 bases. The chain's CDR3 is CASSAGLGLAGGGGANVLTF. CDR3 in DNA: TGTGCCAGCAGTGCCGGGCTCGGACTAGCGGGAGGAGGTGGGGCCAACGTCCTGACTTTC.